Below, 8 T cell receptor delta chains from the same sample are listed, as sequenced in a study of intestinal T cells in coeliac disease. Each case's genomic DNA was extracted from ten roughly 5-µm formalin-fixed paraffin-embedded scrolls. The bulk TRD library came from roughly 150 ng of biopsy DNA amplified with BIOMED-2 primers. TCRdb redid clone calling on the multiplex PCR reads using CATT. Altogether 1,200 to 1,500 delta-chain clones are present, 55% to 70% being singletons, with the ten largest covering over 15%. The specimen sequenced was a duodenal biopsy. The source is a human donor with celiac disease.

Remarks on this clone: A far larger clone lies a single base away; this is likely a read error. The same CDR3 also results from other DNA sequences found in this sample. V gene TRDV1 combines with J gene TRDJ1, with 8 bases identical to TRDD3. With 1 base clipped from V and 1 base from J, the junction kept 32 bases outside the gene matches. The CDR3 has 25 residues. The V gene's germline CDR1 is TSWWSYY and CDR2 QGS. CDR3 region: CALGERSSLTWGIAPVFPGTDKLIF. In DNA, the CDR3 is TGTGCTCTTGGGGAACGGTCTTCCCTCACGTGGGGGATCGCCCCAGTTTTCCCCGGCACCGATAAACTCATCTTT.

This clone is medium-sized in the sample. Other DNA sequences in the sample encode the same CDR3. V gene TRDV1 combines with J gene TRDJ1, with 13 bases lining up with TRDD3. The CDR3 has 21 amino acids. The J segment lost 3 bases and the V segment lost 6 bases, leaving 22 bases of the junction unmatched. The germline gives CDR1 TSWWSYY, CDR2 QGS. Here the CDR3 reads CALGKADQGGYWGIRADKLIF. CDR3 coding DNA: TGTGCTCTTGGTAAAGCCGACCAGGGGGGCTACTGGGGGATACGCGCCGATAAACTCATCTTT.

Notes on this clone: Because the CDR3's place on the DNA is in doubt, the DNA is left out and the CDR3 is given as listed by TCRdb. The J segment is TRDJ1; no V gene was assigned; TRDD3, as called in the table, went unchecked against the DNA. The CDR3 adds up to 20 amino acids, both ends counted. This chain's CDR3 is CASGGISDKLIFEYTDKLIF.

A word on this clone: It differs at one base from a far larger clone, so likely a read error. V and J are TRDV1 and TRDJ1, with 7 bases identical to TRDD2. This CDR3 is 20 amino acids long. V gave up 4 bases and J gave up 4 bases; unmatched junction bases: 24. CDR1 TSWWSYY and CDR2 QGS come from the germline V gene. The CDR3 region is CALGGKYVAFLYTGRDKLIF. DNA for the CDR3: TGTGCTCTTGGGGGAAAGTATGTGGCCTTCCTCTATACTGGACGCGATAAACTCATCTTT.

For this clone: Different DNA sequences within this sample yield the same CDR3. This CDR3 is CALGELSLSLGGHSYCCIF. CDR3 nucleotides: TGTGCTCTTGGGGAGCTATCCCTTAGTCTGGGAGGCCACTCATATTGTTGCATCTTT. The chain recombines TRDV1 with TRDJ1; D might be TRDD3 (5 bases). The CDR3 extends over 19 amino acids. The V end was cut by 3 bases, the J end by 13 bases, with 36 bases between. Germline CDR1 reads TSWWSYY; CDR2 reads QGS.

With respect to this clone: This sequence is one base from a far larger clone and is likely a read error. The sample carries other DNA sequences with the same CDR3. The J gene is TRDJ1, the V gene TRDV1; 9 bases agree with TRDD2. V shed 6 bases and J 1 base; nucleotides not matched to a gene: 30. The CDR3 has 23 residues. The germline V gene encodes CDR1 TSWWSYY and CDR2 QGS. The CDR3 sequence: CALGDSTNGPSYVWWGPTDKLIF. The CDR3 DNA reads TGTGCTCTTGGTGATAGTACGAACGGACCTTCCTACGTATGGTGGGGGCCCACCGATAAACTCATCTTT.

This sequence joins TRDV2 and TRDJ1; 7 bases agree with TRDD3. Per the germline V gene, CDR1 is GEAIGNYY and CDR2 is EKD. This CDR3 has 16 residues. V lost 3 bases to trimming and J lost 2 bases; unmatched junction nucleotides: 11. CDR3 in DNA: TGTGCCTGTGACCCTGTACTGGGGTTAAGGACCGATAAACTCATCTTT. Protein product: CACDPVLGLRTDKLIF.

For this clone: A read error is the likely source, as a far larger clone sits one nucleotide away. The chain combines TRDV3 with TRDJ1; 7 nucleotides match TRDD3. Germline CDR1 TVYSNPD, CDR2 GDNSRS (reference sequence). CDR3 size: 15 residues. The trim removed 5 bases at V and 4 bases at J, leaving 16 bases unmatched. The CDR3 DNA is TGTGCCATCCTATCTGGGGGTTCGTACAACGATAAACTCATCTTT. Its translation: CAILSGGSYNDKLIF.